Following are 26 T cell receptor beta chains from one sample sequenced in a study of memory CD4+ T cells and cytomegalovirus serostatus. Single viable CD3+CD4+CD8-CD45RO+ cells were sorted as the memory CD4+ T cells. Generated by immunoSEQ multiplex PCR, the TCRdb table keeps only in-frame clones and is missing some. The repertoire holds more than 40,000 clones, with less than 80% as singletons. The sequencing sample was made of memory CD4+ T cells from blood. All receptors come from an adult in good health and CMV-seronegative.

The CDR3 spells CASSAGTGVDTQYF. In DNA form, the CDR3 reads TGTGCCAGCAGCGCCGGGACAGGGGTAGATACGCAGTATTTT. This sequence joins TRBV28 and TRBJ2-3; 10 nucleotides match TRBD1. J was trimmed by 5 bases and V by 6 bases; bases with no gene match: 5. The length of the CDR3 is 14 residues. The germline V gene encodes CDR1 MDHEN and CDR2 SYDVKM.

The V gene is TRBV5-1, the J gene TRBJ2-3; tentative D call: TRBD1 (6 bases). CDR3 length: 14 residues. V dropped 7 bases and J dropped 2 bases, with 14 bases sitting between them. Germline V lookup: CDR1 SGHRS, CDR2 YFSETQ. The CDR3 is CASLQGGDTDTQYF. For the CDR3, the DNA is TGCGCCAGCCTACAGGGCGGAGACACAGATACGCAGTATTTT.

The chain carries TRBV7-2 and TRBJ1-2, with 8 nucleotides matching TRBD1. The CDR3 extends over 16 amino acids. The germline V gene encodes CDR1 SGHTA and CDR2 FQGNSA. The ends lost 4 bases at V and 7 bases at J; junction bases unmatched: 14. In DNA, the CDR3 is TGTGCCAGCAGCTCCGCCTGGACAGGGCAAACCGGTGGCTACACCTTC. Amino acid sequence: CASSSAWTGQTGGYTF.

V usage is TRBV4-1 and J usage is TRBJ2-5; possibly TRBD2 for D (6 bases). Trimming stripped 5 bases from V and 3 bases from J, with 13 bases between. The CDR3 is 14 residues long. From germline, CDR1 is MGHRA and CDR2 YSYEKL. CDR3 loop: CASSIAATEETQYF. CDR3 nucleotides: TGCGCCAGCAGCATAGCGGCCACCGAAGAGACCCAGTACTTC.

The chain has TRBV27 and TRBJ2-5, with 9 bases aligning to TRBD2. Germline CDR1 MNHEY, CDR2 SMNVEV (reference sequence). The CDR3 is 17 residues long. V lost 5 bases, J lost 0 bases, and 10 bases stayed unmatched. Here the CDR3 reads CASSRIAGVMYQETQYF. The CDR3 DNA reads as TGTGCCAGCAGTAGGATAGCGGGAGTTATGTACCAAGAGACCCAGTACTTC.

The V gene is TRBV7-9, the J gene TRBJ1-1, with 8 bases aligning to TRBD1. The ends lost 4 bases at V and 3 bases at J; junction bases unmatched: 4. Germline V CDR1 and CDR2: SEHNR, FQNEAQ (reference sequence). The length of the CDR3 is 14 residues. The DNA for the CDR3 is TGTGCCAGCAGCTCTCAGGGGGCCTACACTGAAGCTTTCTTT. Translating gives CASSSQGAYTEAFF. Complete variable domain (other parts from reference TRBV7-9 and TRBJ1-1): DTGVSQNPRHKITKRGQNVTFRCDPISEHNRLYWYRQTLGQGPEFLTYFQNEAQLEKSRLLSDRFSAERPKGSFSTLEIQRTEQGDSAMYLCASSSQGAYTEAFFGQGTRLTVV.

The rearrangement joins TRBV30 to TRBJ2-5, with TRBD2 matching over 15 bases. The CDR3 length is 17 residues. V shed 3 bases, J shed 5 bases, and the junction held 10 bases outside the gene matches. Germline lookup yields CDR1 GTSNPN and CDR2 SVGIG (reference sequence). The CDR3: CAWRNPGLAGGGETQYF. In nucleotides, the CDR3 is TGTGCCTGGAGAAATCCGGGACTAGCGGGAGGCGGCGAGACCCAGTACTTC.

V is TRBV10-3 and J is TRBJ1-4; 7 bases fit TRBD1. V shed 3 bases and J 8 bases; nucleotides not matched to a gene: 12. This CDR3 spans 16 amino acids. Germline V gives CDR1 ENHRY, CDR2 SYGVKD. The CDR3 DNA reads TGTGCCATCAGTGACGGACAGGATTTGAGGACGGAAAAACTGTTTTTT. This gives the protein CAISDGQDLRTEKLFF.

The chain has TRBV11-2 and TRBJ2-1; the match to TRBD2 covers 11 bases. Looked up from germline, CDR1 is SGHAT and CDR2 is FQNNGV. The CDR3 runs 15 residues. J was trimmed by 5 bases and V by 3 bases; bases with no gene match: 3. The CDR3 sequence is CASSFTSGSNNEQFF. The CDR3 DNA follows: TGTGCCAGCAGCTTTACTAGCGGGAGCAACAATGAGCAGTTCTTC.

The rearrangement uses TRBV2 and TRBJ1-3; D is ambiguous. CDR1 is SNHLY and CDR2 is FYNNEI in the germline V gene. The CDR3 loop spans 14 amino acids. The germline V and J ends were trimmed by 7 bases and 3 bases, with 13 bases remaining between them. The CDR3 loop is CASNIGGFGNTIYF. In DNA, the CDR3 is TGTGCCAGCAATATAGGAGGATTTGGAAACACCATATATTTT.

V is TRBV6-5 and J is TRBJ2-3, with 8 positions matching TRBD2. The CDR3 runs to 14 residues. CDR1 is MNHEY, CDR2 SVGAGI, per germline. V was pared by 6 bases and J by 6 bases, with 8 bases of the junction left unmatched. The CDR3 sequence: CASRLAGLADTQYF. The DNA of the CDR3 is TGTGCCAGCAGGTTAGCGGGACTTGCCGATACGCAGTATTTT.

This sequence joins TRBV13 and TRBJ2-1; 12 bases map to TRBD2. The CDR3 runs to 19 residues. V shed 2 bases, J shed 2 bases, and the junction held 10 bases outside the gene matches. The V gene's germline CDR1 is PRHDT and CDR2 FYEKMQ (reference sequence). The CDR3 sequence is CASSLQTSGSGVPYNEQFF. CDR3 in DNA: TGTGCCAGCAGCTTACAGACTAGCGGGAGCGGCGTTCCCTACAATGAGCAGTTCTTC.

The chain couples TRBV15 to TRBJ2-1; the match to TRBD2 covers 12 bases. CDR3 length: 16 residues. Trimming took 9 bases from V and 5 from J; bases not matched to a gene: 11. Per germline, CDR1 LNHNV and CDR2 YYDKDF (reference sequence). The DNA for the CDR3 is TGTGCCACGCACCAGAGGACTAGCGGGAACCACAATGAGCAGTTCTTC. It is translated as CATHQRTSGNHNEQFF.

The chain combines TRBV5-4 with TRBJ1-2; D ambiguous. The V gene's germline CDR1 is SGHNT and CDR2 YYREEE (reference sequence). Trimming left V 3 bases short and J 1 base short, with 22 bases between. The CDR3 contains 18 residues. CDR3 bases: TGTGCCAGCAGCTCCAGGACGGACGCGAATCTTCTTAACTATGGCTACACCTTC. Residues: CASSSRTDANLLNYGYTF.

Only one count was recorded for this clone. The V gene is TRBV18, the J gene TRBJ2-5, with no clear D. The CDR3 is made up of 12 amino acids. CDR1 and CDR2 from the germline V gene are KGHSH and LQKENI. Trimming left V 1 base short and J 3 bases short, with 3 bases between. CDR3 DNA sequence: TGTGCCAGCTCACCACGAGAAGAGACCCAGTACTTC. Encoded protein: CASSPREETQYF.

The V gene is TRBV28, the J gene TRBJ2-7, with D unclear. V lost 10 bases to trimming and J lost 6 bases, with 16 bases between them. The CDR3 runs to 12 residues. Germline loops: CDR1 MDHEN, CDR2 SYDVKM. The CDR3 protein is CAISSFPSEQYF. CDR3 coding DNA: TGTGCCATTTCCTCCTTCCCCTCCGAGCAGTACTTC.

The chain uses TRBV2 and TRBJ1-2; possible D gene TRBD1, 6 bases. Looked up from germline, CDR1 is SNHLY and CDR2 is FYNNEI. The CDR3 loop spans 15 amino acids. The ends were cut back, 6 bases at V and 4 bases at J, with 18 bases in the middle. This chain's CDR3 is CASRLAPQGPYGYTF. The CDR3 DNA is TGTGCCAGCAGATTAGCACCACAGGGCCCCTATGGCTACACCTTC.

CDR3 bases: TGTGCCAGTAGCGAGACAGGGAACTATGGCTACACCTTC. Its protein product is CASSETGNYGYTF. The chain carries TRBV19 and TRBJ1-2; 7 bases fit TRBD1. From germline, CDR1 is LNHDA and CDR2 SQIVND (reference sequence). V shed 6 bases, J shed 2 bases, and the junction held 3 bases outside the gene matches. The CDR3 consists of 13 residues.

The V and J genes are TRBV2 and TRBJ2-4; D might be TRBD1 or TRBD2, each matching 5 bases. The V end lost 1 base, the J end lost 8 bases, and 18 bases lay between the germline ends. From germline, CDR1 is SNHLY and CDR2 FYNNEI. The CDR3 runs to 16 residues. The CDR3, as DNA: TGTGCCAGCAGTGAAGGTAGCAGGACACGGGGTTACATTCAGTACTTC. Protein product: CASSEGSRTRGYIQYF.

The chain combines TRBV19 with TRBJ1-5; TRBD1 might be the D (6 bases). The CDR3 totals 15 residues. V was clipped by 5 bases and J by 5 bases, with 16 bases between them. The germline V gene has CDR1 LNHDA and CDR2 SQIVND (reference sequence). The CDR3 is CASSLMTGFDQPQHF. CDR3 DNA: TGTGCCAGTAGTTTAATGACAGGATTTGATCAGCCCCAGCATTTT.

The V and J genes are TRBV6-6 and TRBJ1-5; 7 bases line up with TRBD1. CDR1 and CDR2 (germline): MNHNY, SVGAGI (reference sequence). The CDR3 contains 16 residues. V lost 7 bases, J lost 10 bases, and 19 bases stayed unmatched. For the CDR3, the DNA is TGTGCCAGCACGCCTCGGGAGGGGGCGATGAAAGGACCCCAGCATTTT. As protein: CASTPREGAMKGPQHF.

This chain joins TRBV2 and TRBJ1-2; TRBD1 might be the D (5 bases). CDR1 and CDR2 from the germline V gene are SNHLY and FYNNEI. The germline V and J ends were trimmed by 8 bases and 8 bases, with 18 bases remaining between them. CDR3 size: 13 residues. The CDR3 protein is CASDLDMTGGYTF. The CDR3 nucleotides read TGTGCCAGCGACCTGGACATGACCGGCGGCTACACCTTC.

The chain links TRBV7-9 to TRBJ2-5, with 7 nucleotides matching TRBD2. Germline CDR1 SEHNR, CDR2 FQNEAQ (reference sequence). This CDR3 is 14 amino acids long. V gave up 5 bases and J gave up 4 bases; unmatched junction bases: 7. CDR3: CASSLTSTRETQYF. CDR3 nucleotide sequence: TGTGCCAGCAGCCTGACTAGCACTCGAGAGACCCAGTACTTC.

This chain connects TRBV5-1 to TRBJ2-5; possibly TRBD1 for D (5 bases). The CDR3 has 15 residues. The V end lost 0 bases, the J end lost 1 base, and 10 bases lay between the germline ends. Germline V gives CDR1 SGHRS, CDR2 YFSETQ. The CDR3 nucleotides are TGCGCCAGCAGCTTGGGAGACAGTTTCCAAGAGACCCAGTACTTC. Translated: CASSLGDSFQETQYF.

The chain has TRBV7-2 and TRBJ2-7; TRBD1 aligns across 7 bases. After removal of 4 bases from V and 4 bases from J, the junction contained 10 bases not matched to a gene. The germline CDR1 and CDR2 sequences are SGHTA and FQGNSA. The CDR3 has 15 amino acids. CDR3 nucleotides: TGTGCCAGCAGCTACGCCGGGACAGAGGGTTACGAGCAGTACTTC. Its translation is CASSYAGTEGYEQYF.

The J gene is TRBJ1-1, the V gene TRBV28; weak D call: TRBD1 (6 bases). The V end lost 5 bases, the J end lost 9 bases, and 16 bases lay between the germline ends. Germline V lookup: CDR1 MDHEN, CDR2 SYDVKM. The CDR3 loop spans 13 amino acids. CDR3 sequence: CASSPRRQVQAFF. CDR3 coding DNA: TGTGCCAGCAGTCCAAGACGACAGGTGCAAGCTTTCTTT.